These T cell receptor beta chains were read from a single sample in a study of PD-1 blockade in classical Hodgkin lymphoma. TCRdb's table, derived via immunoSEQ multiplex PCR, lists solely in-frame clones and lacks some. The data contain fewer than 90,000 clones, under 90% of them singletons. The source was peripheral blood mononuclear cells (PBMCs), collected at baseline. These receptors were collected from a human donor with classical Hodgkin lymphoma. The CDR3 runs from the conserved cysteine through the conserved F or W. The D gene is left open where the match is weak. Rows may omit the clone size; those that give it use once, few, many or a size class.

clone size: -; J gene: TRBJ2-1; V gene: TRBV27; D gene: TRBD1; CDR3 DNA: TGTGCCAGCAGTTTATCGGGACAGGGAAGGTTCTTC; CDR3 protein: CASSLSGQGRFF
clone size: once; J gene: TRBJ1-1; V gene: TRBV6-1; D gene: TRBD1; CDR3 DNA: TGTGCCAGCAGTCGAAGGACAGGGATGAACACTGAAGCTTTCTTT; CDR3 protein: CASSRRTGMNTEAFF
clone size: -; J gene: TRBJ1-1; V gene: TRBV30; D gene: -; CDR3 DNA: TGTGCCTGGAGTAGCGATCCAGGAAGAGTGAACACTGAAGCTTTCTTT; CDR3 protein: CAWSSDPGRVNTEAFF
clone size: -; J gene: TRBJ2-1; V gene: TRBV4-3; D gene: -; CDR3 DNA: TGCGCCAGCAGCCAAGAGTTATCGTTGGGGGATGAGCAGTTCTTC; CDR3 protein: CASSQELSLGDEQFF
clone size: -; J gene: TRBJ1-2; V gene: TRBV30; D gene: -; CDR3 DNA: TGTGCCTGGAGTGTAACTCGGAATGGCTACACCTTC; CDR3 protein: CAWSVTRNGYTF
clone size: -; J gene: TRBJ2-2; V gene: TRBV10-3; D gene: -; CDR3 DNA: TGTGCCATCAGTGAGTCCTGGGGGATCAACACCGGGGAGCTGTTTTTT; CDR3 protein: CAISESWGINTGELFF
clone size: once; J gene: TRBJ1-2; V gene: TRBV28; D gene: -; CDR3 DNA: TGTGCCAGCAGTCCTAGGACAGATTCAGTAAACTATGGCTACACCTTC; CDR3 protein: CASSPRTDSVNYGYTF
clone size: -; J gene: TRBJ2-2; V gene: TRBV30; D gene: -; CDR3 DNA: TGTGCCTGGAGAAAGGGTGCCACCGGGGAGCTGTTTTTT; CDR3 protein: CAWRKGATGELFF
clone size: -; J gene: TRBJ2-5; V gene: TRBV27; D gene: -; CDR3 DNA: TGTGCCAGCAGTTTAGGGTACCAAGAGACCCAGTACTTC; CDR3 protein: CASSLGYQETQYF
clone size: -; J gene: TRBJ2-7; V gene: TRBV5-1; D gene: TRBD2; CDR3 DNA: TGCGCCAGCAGCTTGAAGGGTGCAGCGGGAGCCTACGAGCAGTACTTC; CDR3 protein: CASSLKGAAGAYEQYF
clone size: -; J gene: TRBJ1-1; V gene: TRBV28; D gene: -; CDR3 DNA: TGTGCCAGCAGTTTTCACAACTCAATGAACACTGAAGCTTTCTTT; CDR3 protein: CASSFHNSMNTEAFF
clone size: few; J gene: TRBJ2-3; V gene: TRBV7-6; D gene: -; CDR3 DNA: TGTGCCAGCACCCCCCGGGTCGAAGATACGCAGTATTTT; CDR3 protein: CASTPRVEDTQYF
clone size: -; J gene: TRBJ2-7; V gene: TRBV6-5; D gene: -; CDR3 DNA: TGTGCCAGCAGTACCCGGGGGAGAGGCTACGAGCAGTACTTC; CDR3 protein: CASSTRGRGYEQYF
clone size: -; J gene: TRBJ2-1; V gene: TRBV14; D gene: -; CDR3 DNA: TGTGCCAGCAGCCTCGTAGACTACAATGAGCAGTTCTTC; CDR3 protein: CASSLVDYNEQFF
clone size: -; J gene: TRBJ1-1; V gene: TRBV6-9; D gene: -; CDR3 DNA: TGTGCCAGCCAGGGCTTTGTGCACACTGAAGCTTTCTTT; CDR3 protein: CASQGFVHTEAFF
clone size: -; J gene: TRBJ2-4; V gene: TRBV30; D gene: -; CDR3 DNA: TGTGCCTGGAGTTCCCCCGGAGCCAAAAACATTCAGTACTTC; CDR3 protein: CAWSSPGAKNIQYF